The next 20 T cell receptor beta chains were all read from a single sample in a study of T cell responses to AZD1222 COVID-19 vaccine (dated by TCRdb to about 2021). The sample's time point label is to be understood as: about 28 days (+/-7) after the second vaccine dose. Receptor amplification or capture employed the immunoSEQ multiplex PCR assay. TCRdb took over this immuneACCESS table, retaining in-frame rearrangements with V and J assigned. Such tables are incomplete; in checked studies, under half of the missing clones stem from an unresolved V gene, and the remainder is unexplained. This sample lists 100,000 to 150,000 clones; approximately 94% were detected once. Of the sample, more than 4.5% is held by the ten largest clones. The material sequenced was peripheral blood, taken 28 days after the second AZD1222 dose. Source of these receptors: an adult who received the AZD1222 COVID-19 vaccine.

The chain employs TRBV9 and TRBJ2-2, with 13 nucleotides matching TRBD2. Trimming removed 2 bases from V and 0 bases from J; junction bases left unmatched: 4. The CDR3 totals 18 residues. Germline CDR1 is SGDLS and CDR2 is YYNGEE. The CDR3 nucleotides read TGTGCCAGCAGCGTCCGACTAGCGGGGGGCCCGAACACCGGGGAGCTGTTTTTT. Translating gives CASSVRLAGGPNTGELFF. Filled out from reference TRBV9 and TRBJ2-2, the complete variable domain reads DSGVTQTPKHLITATGQRVTLRCSPRSGDLSVYWYQQSLDQGLQFLIQYYNGEERAKGNILERFSAQQFPDLHSELNLSSLELGDSALYFCASSVRLAGGPNTGELFFGEGSRLTVL.

This clone was counted only a few times. The gene calls are TRBV30 and TRBJ1-2, with D perhaps matching TRBD1 (5 bases). This CDR3 has 14 residues. Germline V gene lookup returns CDR1 GTSNPN and CDR2 SVGIG (reference sequence). V was shortened by 1 base and J by 7 bases, with 16 bases between the two germline ends. DNA of the CDR3: TGTGCCTGGAGTGCCTCGTGGGGGTTAGGTGGCTACACCTTC. It codes for CAWSASWGLGGYTF.

This clone was counted only a few times. The chain couples TRBV11-2 to TRBJ2-2; D is ambiguous. The CDR3 is 15 residues long. With 1 base removed from V and 3 bases from J, the gap between germline ends came to 9 bases. Germline CDR1 and CDR2: SGHAT and FQNNGV. CDR3 protein: CASSLAGGDTGELFF. DNA for the CDR3: TGTGCCAGCAGCTTAGCCGGTGGGGACACCGGGGAGCTGTTTTTT. Looking up the rest from reference TRBV11-2 and TRBJ2-2 gives the full variable domain: EAGVAQSPRYKIIEKRQSVAFWCNPISGHATLYWYQQILGQGPKLLIQFQNNGVVDDSQLPKDRFSAERLKGVDSTLKIQPAKLEDSAVYLCASSLAGGDTGELFFGEGSRLTVL.

Only one count was recorded for this clone. The chain carries TRBV6-5 and TRBJ1-5; TRBD1 matches 11 bases. The CDR3 length is 13 residues. Germline V lookup: CDR1 MNHEY, CDR2 SVGAGI. V gave up 10 bases and J gave up 7 bases; unmatched junction bases: 6. This chain's CDR3 is CATDRGRRQPQHF. Written as DNA, the CDR3 is TGTGCCACGGACAGGGGGCGTAGACAGCCCCAGCATTTT.

Here the CDR3 DNA reads TGCAGCGTGAGGAGGGACAGTTACGAGCAGTACTTC. Its protein is CSVRRDSYEQYF. The V gene is TRBV29-1, the J gene TRBJ2-7; D is perhaps TRBD1 (7 bases). The germline V gene encodes CDR1 SQVTM and CDR2 ANQGSEA. Trimming shortened V by 6 bases and J by 4 bases, and 13 bases separated the two germline ends. The CDR3 extends over 12 amino acids.

This clone was seen only once. This sequence joins TRBV7-8 and TRBJ1-1; D is undetermined. CDR1 and CDR2 from the germline V gene are SGHVS and FQNEAQ. V lost 0 bases and J 1 base, leaving 6 bases between the germline ends. This CDR3 comprises 14 residues. The CDR3 nucleotides read TGTGCCAGCAGCTTAGCCATATCGAACACTGAAGCTTTCTTT. It specifies CASSLAISNTEAFF.

This chain connects TRBV5-4 to TRBJ2-2; D uncertain. The V end lost 0 bases, the J end lost 5 bases, and 17 bases lay between the germline ends. This CDR3 spans 17 amino acids. Germline-derived CDR1 and CDR2 are SGHNT and YYREEE (reference sequence). CDR3 nucleotides: TGTGCCAGCAGCTTGGCCGGAGTTGGCGGTAAAACCGGGGAGCTGTTTTTT. As protein: CASSLAGVGGKTGELFF.

The rearrangement uses TRBV3-1 (or the pseudogene TRBV3-2) and TRBJ1-2; D remains unclear. The V gene's germline CDR1 is LGHDT and CDR2 YNNKEL (reference sequence). The CDR3 sequence is 13 residues long. Trimming pared 4 bases from V and 4 bases from J, leaving 10 bases between. CDR3 sequence: CASSPTVTYGYTF. CDR3 DNA: TGTGCCAGCAGCCCCACGGTGACCTATGGCTACACCTTC.

This clone was counted a few times. V usage is TRBV15 and J usage is TRBJ2-2; 9 bases agree with TRBD2. The CDR3 is 15 amino acids. Looked up from germline, CDR1 is LNHNV and CDR2 is YYDKDF (reference sequence). V gave up 8 bases and J gave up 0 bases; unmatched junction bases: 4. In nucleotides, the CDR3 is TGTGCCACCTCTGCGGGAGGGCCGAACACCGGGGAGCTGTTTTTT. The encoded protein is CATSAGGPNTGELFF.

This clone was counted only a few times. V and J are TRBV7-8 and TRBJ1-6, with 7 bases that match TRBD1. Germline V gene sequence: CDR1 SGHVS, CDR2 FQNEAQ. The CDR3 is made up of 18 amino acids. V dropped 3 bases and J dropped 8; count of bases not matched to a gene: 16. The CDR3 nucleotides are TGTGCCAGCAGCTTCCGGGACAGTCCTTACACAGCCTATTCACCCCTCCACTTT. It specifies CASSFRDSPYTAYSPLHF.

The chain uses TRBV7-9 and TRBJ2-5, with D maybe TRBD1 (6 bases). Per germline, CDR1 SEHNR and CDR2 FQNEAQ (reference sequence). The CDR3 is 15 amino acids. V was shortened by 5 bases and J by 3 bases, with 16 bases between the two germline ends. CDR3 DNA sequence: TGTGCCAGCAGCGCCCAATGGACAGAGAAAGAGACCCAGTACTTC. Translated: CASSAQWTEKETQYF.

The sample holds one count of this clone. The chain couples TRBV6-5 to TRBJ1-6; 7 bases align to TRBD1. From germline, CDR1 is MNHEY and CDR2 SVGAGI. The CDR3 is 16 amino acids. Unmatched junction bases numbered 10, after V lost 2 bases and J lost 9 bases. The CDR3 bases are TGTGCCAGCAGTTACAACAAACAGGGGTTAGGTTCACCCCTCCACTTT. This encodes CASSYNKQGLGSPLHF.

This clone was observed a single time. This rearrangement joins TRBV30 to TRBJ1-3; D remains ambiguous. Trimming pared 0 bases from V and 0 bases from J, leaving 3 bases between. The germline CDR1 and CDR2 sequences are GTSNPN and SVGIG (reference sequence). The CDR3 has 13 residues. CDR3 DNA sequence: TGTGCCTGGAGTGTTGTCTCTGGAAACACCATATATTTT. Translated: CAWSVVSGNTIYF.

In this sample, this clone turned up once. The chain carries TRBV27 and TRBJ1-4; possible D gene TRBD1, 6 bases. Germline CDR1 and CDR2: MNHEY and SMNVEV (reference sequence). This CDR3 comprises 14 residues. V was trimmed by 5 bases and J by 8 bases, leaving 15 bases between them. The CDR3 sequence: CASSKQGRGEKLFF. DNA of the CDR3: TGTGCCAGCAGTAAACAGGGAAGGGGGGAAAAACTGTTTTTT.

This clone was picked up one time. V is TRBV29-1 and J is TRBJ1-1, with D possibly matching TRBD1 (6 bases). Trimming took off 5 bases at V and 2 bases at J, with 15 bases between the two ends. This CDR3 has 14 residues. The V gene's germline CDR1 is SQVTM and CDR2 ANQGSEA. The CDR3 sequence: CSVKTGQPNTEAFF. As DNA, the CDR3 is TGCAGCGTTAAAACGGGACAACCCAACACTGAAGCTTTCTTT.

The chain carries TRBV4-3 and TRBJ2-7; 8 bases fit TRBD2. J was trimmed by 2 bases and V by 0 bases; bases with no gene match: 3. Per germline, CDR1 LGHNA and CDR2 YSLEER. CDR3 length: 15 residues. CDR3 DNA: TGCGCCAGCAGCCAAGATCGGGGGGGAGCCTACGAGCAGTACTTC. Protein product: CASSQDRGGAYEQYF.

V and J are TRBV3-1 (or the pseudogene TRBV3-2) and TRBJ2-1; 10 bases map to TRBD2. The germline gives CDR1 LGHDT, CDR2 YNNKEL (reference sequence). V dropped 6 bases and J dropped 5; count of bases not matched to a gene: 7. The CDR3 totals 15 residues. The CDR3 sequence: CASSFRTSGNNEQFF. The CDR3 coding sequence is TGTGCCAGCAGTTTCCGCACTAGCGGGAACAATGAGCAGTTCTTC.

Details on this clone: Germline is not matched at one junction end, which may reflect a read error. The rearrangement uses TRBV10-3 and TRBJ1-5; no firm D call. This CDR3 region has 12 residues. Germline V gene sequence: CDR1 ENHRY, CDR2 SYGVKD. The CDR3 spells CAVSQGNQPQHF. The DNA of the CDR3 is TGTGCCGTCAGTCAGGGCAATCAGCCCCAGCATTTT.

This chain joins TRBV18 and TRBJ2-2; perhaps TRBD2 as D (6 bases). The germline V gene encodes CDR1 KGHSH and CDR2 LQKENI. The length of the CDR3 is 13 residues. V gave up 0 bases and J gave up 7 bases, with 6 bases separating them. The CDR3 is CASSPPGGGELFF. As DNA, the CDR3 is TGTGCCAGCTCACCACCGGGAGGCGGGGAGCTGTTTTTT.

This chain joins TRBV4-3 and TRBJ2-1, with 14 bases aligning to TRBD2. CDR3 length: 15 residues. Trimming at V came to 1 base and at J to 13 bases, leaving 6 bases not matched to a gene. The germline V gene encodes CDR1 LGHNA and CDR2 YSLEER. CDR3 amino acids: CASSQGLAGGADQFF. In nucleotides, the CDR3 is TGCGCCAGCAGCCAAGGACTAGCGGGAGGGGCGGACCAGTTCTTC.